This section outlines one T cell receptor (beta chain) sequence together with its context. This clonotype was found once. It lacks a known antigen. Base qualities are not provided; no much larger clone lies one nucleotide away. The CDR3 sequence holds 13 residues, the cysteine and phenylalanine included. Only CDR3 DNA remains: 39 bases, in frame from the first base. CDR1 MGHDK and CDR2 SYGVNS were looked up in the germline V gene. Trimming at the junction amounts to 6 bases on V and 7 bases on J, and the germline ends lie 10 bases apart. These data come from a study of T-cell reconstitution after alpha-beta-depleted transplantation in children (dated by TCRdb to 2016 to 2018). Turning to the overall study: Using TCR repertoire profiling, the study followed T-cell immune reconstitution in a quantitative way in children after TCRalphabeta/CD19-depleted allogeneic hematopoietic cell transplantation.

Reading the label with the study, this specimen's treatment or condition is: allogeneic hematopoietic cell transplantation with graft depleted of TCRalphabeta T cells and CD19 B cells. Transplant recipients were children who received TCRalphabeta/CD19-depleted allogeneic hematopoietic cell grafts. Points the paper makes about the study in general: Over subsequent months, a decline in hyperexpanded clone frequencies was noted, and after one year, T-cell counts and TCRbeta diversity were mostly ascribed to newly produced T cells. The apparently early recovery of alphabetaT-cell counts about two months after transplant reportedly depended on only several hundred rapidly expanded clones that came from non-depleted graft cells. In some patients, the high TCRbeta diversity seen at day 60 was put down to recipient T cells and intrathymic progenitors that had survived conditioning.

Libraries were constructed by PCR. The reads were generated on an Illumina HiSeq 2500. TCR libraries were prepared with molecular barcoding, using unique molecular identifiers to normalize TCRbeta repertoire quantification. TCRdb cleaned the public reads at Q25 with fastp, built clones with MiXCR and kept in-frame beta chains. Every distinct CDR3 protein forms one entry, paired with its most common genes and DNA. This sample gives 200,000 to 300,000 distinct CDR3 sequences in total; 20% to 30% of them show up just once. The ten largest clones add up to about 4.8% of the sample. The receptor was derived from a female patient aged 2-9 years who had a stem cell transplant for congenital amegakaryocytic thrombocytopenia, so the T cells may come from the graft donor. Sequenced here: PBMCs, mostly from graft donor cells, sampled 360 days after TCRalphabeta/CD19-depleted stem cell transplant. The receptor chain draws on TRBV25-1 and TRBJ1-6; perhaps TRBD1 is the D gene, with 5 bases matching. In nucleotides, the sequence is TGTGCCAGCAGACAGGCGAAAAATTCACCCCTCCACTTT. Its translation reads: CASRQAKNSPLHF.